These 9 T cell receptor beta chains originate from one sample sequenced in a study of shared clonotypes between healthy human individuals. Clones were sequenced by immunoSEQ multiplex PCR, and TCRdb holds only the in-frame ones, with some missing. The sample holds approximately 2.5 million clones; approximately 93% are singletons and the top ten take more than 0.35%. The sequenced sample consisted of naive CD4+ T cells from PBMCs. As for subset: CD45RA+ positively selected. These receptors came from a man aged 18 to 30 in good health. Some clones in this sample may be carry-over from other donors' samples.

The CDR3 protein is CASRTGTGVIYEQYF. Written as DNA, the CDR3 is TGTGCCAGTAGGACCGGGACAGGGGTCATCTACGAGCAGTACTTC. The V gene is TRBV19, the J gene TRBJ2-7; 10 bases agree with TRBD1. J lost 3 bases, V lost 6 bases, and 8 bases had no gene match. The CDR3 has 15 amino acids. CDR1 is LNHDA and CDR2 is SQIVND in the germline V gene (reference sequence).

The chain has TRBV4-2 and TRBJ2-1; 10 bases are a match to TRBD2. Germline assignment: CDR1 LGHNA and CDR2 YNFKEQ. The CDR3 is made up of 16 amino acids. The J segment lost 6 bases and the V segment lost 0 bases, leaving 5 bases of the junction unmatched. The DNA for the CDR3 is TGTGCCAGCAGCCAAGACCGGGGACTAGCGAGCAATGAGCAGTTCTTC. This codes for CASSQDRGLASNEQFF.

The rearrangement links TRBV30 to TRBJ1-5; the D is unclear. Germline-derived CDR1 and CDR2 are GTSNPN and SVGIG (reference sequence). Trimming stripped 2 bases from V and 2 bases from J, with 10 bases between. CDR3 length: 14 amino acids. The CDR3 protein is CAWSSPGGNQPQHF. Here the CDR3 DNA reads TGTGCCTGGAGTAGCCCTGGGGGCAATCAGCCCCAGCATTTT.

This chain links TRBV6-6 with TRBJ2-5; 10 nucleotides line up with TRBD2. V trimming: 0 bases; J trimming: 0 bases; junction bases outside the gene matches: 1. The CDR3 runs 16 residues. Germline V gene data show CDR1 as MNHNY and CDR2 as SVGAGI (reference sequence). The CDR3, as DNA: TGTGCCAGCAGTTACTCGGGGACTAGCGACCAAGAGACCCAGTACTTC. Protein sequence: CASSYSGTSDQETQYF.

The V gene is TRBV30, the J gene TRBJ2-7, with D possibly called TRBD1 or TRBD2 (6 bases each). Germline V CDR1 and CDR2: GTSNPN, SVGIG (reference sequence). Trimming shortened V by 3 bases and J by 3 bases, and 15 bases separated the two germline ends. This CDR3 region has 14 residues. The CDR3 region is CAWRRGTRLYEQYF. The DNA of the CDR3 is TGTGCCTGGAGGAGGGGGACTCGCCTCTACGAGCAGTACTTC.

J is TRBJ2-6 and V is TRBV6-6; no definite D call. Germline V lookup: CDR1 MNHNY, CDR2 SVGAGI (reference sequence). The CDR3 totals 16 residues. V was clipped by 8 bases and J by 0 bases, with 14 bases between them. The CDR3 bases are TGTGCCAGCCAAAAAGGTCTAAGCTCTGGGGCCAACGTCCTGACTTTC. This codes for CASQKGLSSGANVLTF.

Details on this clone: Other DNA sequences in the sample encode the same CDR3. The J gene is TRBJ2-1, the V gene TRBV5-1, with TRBD2 matching over 9 bases. This CDR3 spans 15 amino acids. From germline, CDR1 is SGHRS and CDR2 YFSETQ. The ends lost 3 bases at V and 6 bases at J; junction bases unmatched: 7. The CDR3 spells CASSSIAGAINEQFF. DNA for the CDR3: TGCGCCAGCAGCTCCATAGCGGGAGCGATCAATGAGCAGTTCTTC.

A few counts support this clone. V usage is TRBV29-1 and J usage is TRBJ1-1, with no clear D. V shed 1 base and J shed 0 bases, with 12 bases lying between them. The CDR3 loop spans 15 amino acids. The germline V gene encodes CDR1 SQVTM and CDR2 ANQGSEA. CDR3 in DNA: TGCAGCGTTGAAGTCCAGGAGATGTTGAACACTGAAGCTTTCTTT. This encodes CSVEVQEMLNTEAFF.

The chain recombines TRBV18 with TRBJ2-1; perhaps TRBD1 as D (6 bases). With 3 bases removed from V and 6 bases from J, the gap between germline ends came to 15 bases. CDR3 size: 15 residues. CDR1 KGHSH and CDR2 LQKENI come from the germline V gene. CDR3 protein: CASSPPLKGGNEQFF. CDR3 in DNA: TGTGCCAGCTCACCTCCCCTAAAAGGGGGCAATGAGCAGTTCTTC.